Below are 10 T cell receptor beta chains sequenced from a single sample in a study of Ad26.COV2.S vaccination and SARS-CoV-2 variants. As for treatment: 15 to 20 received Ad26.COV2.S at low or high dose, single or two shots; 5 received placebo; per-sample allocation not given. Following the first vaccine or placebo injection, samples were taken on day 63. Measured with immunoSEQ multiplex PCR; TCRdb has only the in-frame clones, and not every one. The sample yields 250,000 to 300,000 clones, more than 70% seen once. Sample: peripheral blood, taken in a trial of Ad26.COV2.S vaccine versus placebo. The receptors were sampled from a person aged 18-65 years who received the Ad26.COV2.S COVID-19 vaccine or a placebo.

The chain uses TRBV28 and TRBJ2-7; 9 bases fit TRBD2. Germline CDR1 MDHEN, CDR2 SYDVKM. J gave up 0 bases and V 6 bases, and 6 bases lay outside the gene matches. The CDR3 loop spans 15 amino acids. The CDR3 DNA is TGTGCCAGCAGCCCCAGCGGGGGGACCTCCTACGAGCAGTACTTC. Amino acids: CASSPSGGTSYEQYF.

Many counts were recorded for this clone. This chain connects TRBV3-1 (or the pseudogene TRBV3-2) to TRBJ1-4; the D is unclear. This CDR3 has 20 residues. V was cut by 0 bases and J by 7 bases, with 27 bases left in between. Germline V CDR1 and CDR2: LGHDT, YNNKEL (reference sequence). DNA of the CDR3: TGTGCCAGCAGCCAAGATAGGGCCCCGCCGGGAATCCGGGTAGGTGAAAAACTGTTTTTT. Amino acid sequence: CASSQDRAPPGIRVGEKLFF.

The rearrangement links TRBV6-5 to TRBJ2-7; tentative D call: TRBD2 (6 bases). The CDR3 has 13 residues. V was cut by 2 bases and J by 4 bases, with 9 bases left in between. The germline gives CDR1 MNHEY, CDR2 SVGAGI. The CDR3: CASSYGGRYEQYF. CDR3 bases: TGTGCCAGCAGTTACGGGGGGAGGTACGAGCAGTACTTC.

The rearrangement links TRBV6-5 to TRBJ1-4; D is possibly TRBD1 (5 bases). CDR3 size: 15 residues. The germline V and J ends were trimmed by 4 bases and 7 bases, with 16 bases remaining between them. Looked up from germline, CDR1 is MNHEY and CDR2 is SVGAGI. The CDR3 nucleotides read TGTGCCAGCAGTTTTCAGGCAGGGATGCCTGAAAAACTGTTTTTT. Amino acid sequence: CASSFQAGMPEKLFF.

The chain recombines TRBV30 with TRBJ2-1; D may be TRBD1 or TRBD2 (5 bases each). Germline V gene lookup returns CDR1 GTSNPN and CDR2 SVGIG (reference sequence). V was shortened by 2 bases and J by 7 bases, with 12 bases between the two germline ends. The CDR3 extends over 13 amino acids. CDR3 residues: CAWSHGDGNEQFF. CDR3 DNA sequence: TGTGCCTGGAGTCACGGGGACGGGAATGAGCAGTTCTTC. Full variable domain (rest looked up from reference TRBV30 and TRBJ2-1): SQTIHQWPATLVQPVGSPLSLECTVEGTSNPNLYWYRQAAGRGLQLLFYSVGIGQISSEVPQNLSASRPQDRQFILSSKKLLLSDSGFYLCAWSHGDGNEQFFGPGTRLTVL.

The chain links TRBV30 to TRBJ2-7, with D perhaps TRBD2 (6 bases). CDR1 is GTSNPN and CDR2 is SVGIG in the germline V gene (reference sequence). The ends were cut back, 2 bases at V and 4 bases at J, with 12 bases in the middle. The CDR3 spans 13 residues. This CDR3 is CAWSRGDGYEQYF. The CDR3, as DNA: TGTGCCTGGAGTCGCGGGGACGGGTACGAGCAGTACTTC.

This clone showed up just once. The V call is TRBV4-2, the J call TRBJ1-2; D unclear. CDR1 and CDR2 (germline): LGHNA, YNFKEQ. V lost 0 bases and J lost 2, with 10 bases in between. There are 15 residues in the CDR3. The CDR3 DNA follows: TGTGCCAGCAGCCAAGACAAGAGCCCCAACTATGGCTACACCTTC. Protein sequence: CASSQDKSPNYGYTF.

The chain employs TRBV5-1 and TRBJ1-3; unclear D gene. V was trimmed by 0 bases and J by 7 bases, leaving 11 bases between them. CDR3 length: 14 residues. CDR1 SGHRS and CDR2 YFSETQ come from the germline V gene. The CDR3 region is CASSLAATENTIYF. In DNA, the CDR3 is TGCGCCAGCAGCTTGGCCGCGACGGAGAACACCATATATTTT.

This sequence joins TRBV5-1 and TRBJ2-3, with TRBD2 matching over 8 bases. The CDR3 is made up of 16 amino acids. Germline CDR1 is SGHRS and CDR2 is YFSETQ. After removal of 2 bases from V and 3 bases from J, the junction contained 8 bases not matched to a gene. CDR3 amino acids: CASSFPGGAGTDTQYF. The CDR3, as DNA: TGCGCCAGCAGCTTCCCGGGAGGGGCGGGAACAGATACGCAGTATTTT.

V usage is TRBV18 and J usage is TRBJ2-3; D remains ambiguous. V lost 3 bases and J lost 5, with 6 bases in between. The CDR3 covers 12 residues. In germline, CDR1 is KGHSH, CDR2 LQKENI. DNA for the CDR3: TGTGCCAGCTCACCTGGAGAAGATACGCAGTATTTT. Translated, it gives CASSPGEDTQYF. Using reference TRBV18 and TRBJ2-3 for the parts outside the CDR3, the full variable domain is NAGVMQNPRHLVRRRGQEARLRCSPMKGHSHVYWYRQLPEEGLKFMVYLQKENIIDESGMPKERFSAEFPKEGPSILRIQQVVRGDSAAYFCASSPGEDTQYFGPGTRLTVL.